The subject of this entry is one TCR beta chain. The antigen is undetermined. This sample was taken from a study of cytomegalovirus exposure and HLA in healthy donors. Whole-study results and caveats: It emerged from a later analysis that several of the most significant clusters appeared to be linked to common viral pathogens.

60 Vbeta and 13 Jbeta primers were used in PCR. This table comes from immunoSEQ multiplex PCR, and its TCRdb copy is limited to in-frame clones, with some not included. The sample includes about 160,000 clones, about four fifths of them seen just once. The sequence derives from a man aged 25 to 40 in good health and CMV-seronegative. The sequenced sample was PBMCs.

The DNA of the CDR3 is TGTGCCAGCAGCTTGGGCGTACAGGGGGCGCGCGAGCAGTACTTC. It translates to CASSLGVQGAREQYF. The chain uses TRBV5-4 and TRBJ2-7, with 9 bases matching TRBD1. V dropped 0 bases and J dropped 6; count of bases not matched to a gene: 7. The CDR3 loop spans 15 amino acids. The germline V gene has CDR1 SGHNT and CDR2 YYREEE (reference sequence).